This T cell receptor (beta chain) comes out of a study of blood T cell repertoires in COVID-19. Study-wide context: COVID-19 samples collected from the United States, Italy and Spain covered acute and convalescent phases.

This table comes from immunoSEQ multiplex PCR, and its TCRdb copy is limited to in-frame clones, with some not included. The data hold hundreds of thousands of clones, with 80% to 90% observed a single time. Everyone who took part was roughly 18 to 89 years old, and they came from 24 US areas. Assignments of participants to cohorts depended upon their own reported clinical history. Two negative PCRs, clearance, or symptom resolution had been documented for recovered Cohort 3 donors. Unmatched junction bases numbered 3, after V lost 2 bases and J lost 2 bases. Germline CDR1 is GTSNPN and CDR2 is SVGIG (reference sequence). The CDR3 loop spans 13 amino acids.

This TCR came from a young man who had recovered from COVID-19. This chain connects TRBV30 to TRBJ2-7; 7 nucleotides align to TRBD1. Sequencing was performed on PBMCs or T cells enriched from blood (not recorded which). The CDR3 region has the DNA TGTGCCTGGAGTTTCGGACAGGCCTACGAGCAGTACTTC. It translates to CAWSFGQAYEQYF.